The 6 T cell receptor beta chains reported below all come from one sample, sequenced in a study of T cell responses to AZD1222 COVID-19 vaccine. Libraries were prepared by immunoSEQ multiplex PCR; TCRdb keeps only in-frame clonotypes and omits some of them. The data contain 150,000 to 200,000 clones, 94% of them singletons. Source: peripheral blood, taken on day 0 of AZD1222 vaccination. These receptors were taken from an adult in good health.

V gene TRBV7-3 combines with J gene TRBJ2-1, with 11 nucleotides matching TRBD2. Germline values: CDR1 SGHTA, CDR2 FQGTGA. V was clipped by 5 bases and J by 9 bases; unmatched bases: 15. The CDR3 contains 17 residues. The CDR3, as DNA: TGTGCCAGCAGCCCAAGACCCCTACTAGCGGGGGTTGGTGAGCAGTTCTTC. It encodes CASSPRPLLAGVGEQFF.

The chain joins TRBV19 to TRBJ2-1, with D perhaps being TRBD1 or TRBD2 (5 bases each). The germline V and J ends were trimmed by 6 bases and 11 bases, with 20 bases remaining between them. The CDR3 spans 14 residues. Germline V gene sequence: CDR1 LNHDA, CDR2 SQIVND (reference sequence). DNA of the CDR3: TGTGCCAGTAGCGAGGGACGGGCGCCACGGAAGCAGTTCTTC. Residues: CASSEGRAPRKQFF. Full variable domain (remainder filled in from reference TRBV19 and TRBJ2-1): DGGITQSPKYLFRKEGQNVTLSCEQNLNHDAMYWYRQDPGQGLRLIYYSQIVNDFQKGDIAEGYSVSREKKESFPLTVTSAQKNPTAFYLCASSEGRAPRKQFFGPGTRLTVL.

The chain employs TRBV19 and TRBJ1-5; 8 bases agree with TRBD1. From germline, CDR1 is LNHDA and CDR2 SQIVND (reference sequence). The ends lost 5 bases at V and 7 bases at J; junction bases unmatched: 13. The CDR3 has 16 amino acids. The CDR3 DNA reads TGTGCCAGTAGTCCGCTAGACAGGGGAAAGGGGCAGCCCCAGCATTTT. Protein product: CASSPLDRGKGQPQHF.

The J gene is TRBJ2-2, the V gene TRBV6-2 or TRBV6-3, with 7 nucleotides matching TRBD2. CDR3 size: 18 residues. Germline CDR1 MNHEY, CDR2 SVGEGT. V was clipped by 6 bases and J by 0 bases; unmatched bases: 13. CDR3 in amino acids: CASSIRQGAGTNTGELFF. CDR3 in DNA: TGTGCCAGCAGCATCCGGCAGGGAGCGGGAACGAACACCGGGGAGCTGTTTTTT.

This clone occurred once. The CDR3 DNA sequence: TGTGCCAGCAGTTTTCGGCGTCCGAACACTGAAGCTTTCTTT. This gives the protein CASSFRRPNTEAFF. This chain connects TRBV28 to TRBJ1-1, with D unclear. Germline values: CDR1 MDHEN, CDR2 SYDVKM. V was cut by 3 bases and J by 1 base, with 9 bases left in between. The CDR3 length is 14 residues.

This chain links TRBV7-2 with TRBJ2-1; perhaps TRBD2 as D (6 bases). The germline V gene has CDR1 SGHTA and CDR2 FQGNSA. The CDR3 is made up of 16 amino acids. Trimming left V 4 bases short and J 4 bases short, with 17 bases between. This CDR3 is CASSSIGVLAYNEQFF. CDR3 nucleotides: TGTGCCAGCAGCTCCATAGGTGTTCTAGCGTACAATGAGCAGTTCTTC.